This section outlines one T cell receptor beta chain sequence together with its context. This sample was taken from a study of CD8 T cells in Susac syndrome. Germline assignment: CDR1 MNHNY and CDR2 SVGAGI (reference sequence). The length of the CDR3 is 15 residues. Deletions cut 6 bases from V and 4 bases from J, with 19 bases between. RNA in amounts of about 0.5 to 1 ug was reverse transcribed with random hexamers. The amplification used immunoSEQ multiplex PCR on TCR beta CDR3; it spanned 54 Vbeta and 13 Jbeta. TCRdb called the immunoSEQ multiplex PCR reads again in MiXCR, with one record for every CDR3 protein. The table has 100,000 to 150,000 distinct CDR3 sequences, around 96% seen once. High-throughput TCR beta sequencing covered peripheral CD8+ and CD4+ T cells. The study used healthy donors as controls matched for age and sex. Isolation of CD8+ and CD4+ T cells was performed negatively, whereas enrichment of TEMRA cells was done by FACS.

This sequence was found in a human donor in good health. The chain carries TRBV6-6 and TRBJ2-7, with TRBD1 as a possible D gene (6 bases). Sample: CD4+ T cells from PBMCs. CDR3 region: CASSKVGATSYEQYF. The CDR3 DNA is TGTGCCAGCAGCAAGGTGGGGGCCACGTCGTACGAGCAGTACTTC.